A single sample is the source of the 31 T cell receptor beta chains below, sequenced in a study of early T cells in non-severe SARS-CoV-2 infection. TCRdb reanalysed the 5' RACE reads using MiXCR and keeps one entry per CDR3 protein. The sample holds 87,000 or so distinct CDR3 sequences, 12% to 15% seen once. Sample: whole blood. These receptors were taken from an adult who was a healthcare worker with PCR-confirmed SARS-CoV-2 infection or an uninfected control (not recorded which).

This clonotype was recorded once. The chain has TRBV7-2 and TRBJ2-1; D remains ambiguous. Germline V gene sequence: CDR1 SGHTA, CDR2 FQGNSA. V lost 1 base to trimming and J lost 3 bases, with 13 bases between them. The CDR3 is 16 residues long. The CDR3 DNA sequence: TGTGCCAGCAGCTTAGTGGGCCACCAGATCTACAATGAGCAGTTCTTC. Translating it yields CASSLVGHQIYNEQFF.

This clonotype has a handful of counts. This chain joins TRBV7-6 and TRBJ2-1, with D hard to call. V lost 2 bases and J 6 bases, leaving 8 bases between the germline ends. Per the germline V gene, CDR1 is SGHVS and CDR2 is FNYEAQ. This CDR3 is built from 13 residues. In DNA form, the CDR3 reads TGTGCCAGCAGCTTAAAGTCGGTCAATGAGCAGTTCTTC. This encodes CASSLKSVNEQFF.

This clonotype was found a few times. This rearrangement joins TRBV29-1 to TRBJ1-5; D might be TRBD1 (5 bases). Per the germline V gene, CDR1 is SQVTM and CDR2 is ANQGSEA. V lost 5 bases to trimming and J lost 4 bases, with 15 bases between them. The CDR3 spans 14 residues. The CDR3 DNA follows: TGCAGCGTTCGAGCGCGGGGCTTAAATCAGCCCCAGCATTTT. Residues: CSVRARGLNQPQHF.

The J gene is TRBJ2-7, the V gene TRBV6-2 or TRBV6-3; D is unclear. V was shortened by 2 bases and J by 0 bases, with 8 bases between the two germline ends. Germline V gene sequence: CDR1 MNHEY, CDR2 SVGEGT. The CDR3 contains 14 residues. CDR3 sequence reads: CASSYRVSSYEQYF. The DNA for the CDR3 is TGTGCCAGCAGTTACAGGGTTTCCTCCTACGAGCAGTACTTC.

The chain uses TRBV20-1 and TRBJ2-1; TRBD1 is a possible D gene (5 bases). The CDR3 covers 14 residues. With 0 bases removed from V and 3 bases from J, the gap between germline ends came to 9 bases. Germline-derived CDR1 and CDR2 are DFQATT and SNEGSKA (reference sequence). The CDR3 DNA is TGCAGTGCTAGAGACAGGGTAAACTACAATGAGCAGTTCTTC. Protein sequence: CSARDRVNYNEQFF.

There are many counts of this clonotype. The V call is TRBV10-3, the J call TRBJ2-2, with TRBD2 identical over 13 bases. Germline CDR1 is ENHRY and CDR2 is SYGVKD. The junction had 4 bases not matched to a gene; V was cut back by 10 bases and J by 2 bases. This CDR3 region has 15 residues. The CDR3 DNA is TGTGCCAGCGGACTAGCGGGGGCTAACACCGGGGAGCTGTTTTTT. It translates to CASGLAGANTGELFF.

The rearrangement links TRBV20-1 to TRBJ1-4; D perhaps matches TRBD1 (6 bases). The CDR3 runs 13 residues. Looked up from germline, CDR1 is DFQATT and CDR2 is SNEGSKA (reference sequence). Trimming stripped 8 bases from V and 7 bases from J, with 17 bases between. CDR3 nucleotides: TGCAGTTGTCCAGGGGATTATGGTGAAAAACTGTTTTTT. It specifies CSCPGDYGEKLFF.

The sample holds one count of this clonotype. CDR3 in DNA: TGTGCCAGCAGCTTGGACAGGTCCCCTGAGGGGGCCAACGTCCTGACTTTC. Its translation: CASSLDRSPEGANVLTF. This chain uses TRBV7-9 with TRBJ2-6; 7 nucleotides align to TRBD1. With V trimmed by 3 bases and J by 4 bases, 9 bases remained unmatched. CDR3 length equals 17 residues. Germline V CDR1 and CDR2: SEHNR, FQNEAQ (reference sequence).

CDR3: CASSQANQNTGELFF. The CDR3 coding sequence is TGCGCCAGCAGCCAAGCCAACCAGAACACCGGGGAGCTGTTTTTT. V is TRBV4-3 and J is TRBJ2-2; D remains ambiguous. Looked up from germline, CDR1 is LGHNA and CDR2 is YSLEER. Trimming pared 1 base from V and 1 base from J, leaving 7 bases between. The CDR3 consists of 15 residues.

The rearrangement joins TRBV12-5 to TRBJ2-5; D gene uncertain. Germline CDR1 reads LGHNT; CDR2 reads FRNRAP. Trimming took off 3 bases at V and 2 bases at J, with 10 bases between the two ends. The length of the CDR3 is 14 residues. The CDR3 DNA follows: TGTGCTAGTGGTTTAGGCGAGATTCAAGAGACCCAGTACTTC. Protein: CASGLGEIQETQYF.

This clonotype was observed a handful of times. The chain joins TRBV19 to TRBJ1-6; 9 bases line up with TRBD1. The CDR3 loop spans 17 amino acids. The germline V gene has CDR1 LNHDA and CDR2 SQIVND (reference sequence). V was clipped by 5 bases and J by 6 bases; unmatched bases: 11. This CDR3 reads CASSPGQGRFGNSPLHF. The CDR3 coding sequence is TGTGCCAGTAGTCCCGGACAGGGGCGGTTTGGTAATTCACCCCTCCACTTT.

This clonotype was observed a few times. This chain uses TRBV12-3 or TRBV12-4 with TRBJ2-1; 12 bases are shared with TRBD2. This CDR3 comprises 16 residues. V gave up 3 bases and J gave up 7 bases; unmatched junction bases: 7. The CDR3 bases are TGTGCCAGCAGTTTGCGGGCTAGCGGGGGGGCGAATGAGCAGTTCTTC. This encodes CASSLRASGGANEQFF.

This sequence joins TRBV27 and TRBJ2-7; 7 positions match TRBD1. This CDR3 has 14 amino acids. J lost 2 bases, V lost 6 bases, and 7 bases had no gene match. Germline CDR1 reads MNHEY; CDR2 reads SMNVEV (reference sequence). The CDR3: CASRPDRVPYEQYF. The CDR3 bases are TGTGCCAGCAGGCCAGACAGGGTGCCCTACGAGCAGTACTTC.

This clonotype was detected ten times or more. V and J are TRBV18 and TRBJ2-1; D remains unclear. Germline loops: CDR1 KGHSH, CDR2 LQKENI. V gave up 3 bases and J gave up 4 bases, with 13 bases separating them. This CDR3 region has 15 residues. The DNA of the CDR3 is TGTGCCAGCTCACCGGGTACAGTACCTTACAATGAGCAGTTCTTC. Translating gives CASSPGTVPYNEQFF.

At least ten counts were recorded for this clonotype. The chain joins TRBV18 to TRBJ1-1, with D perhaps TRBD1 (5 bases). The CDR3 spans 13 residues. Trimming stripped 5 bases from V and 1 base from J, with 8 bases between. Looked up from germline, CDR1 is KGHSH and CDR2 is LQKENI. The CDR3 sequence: CASSFGQNTEAFF. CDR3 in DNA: TGTGCCAGCTCATTCGGACAGAACACTGAAGCTTTCTTT.

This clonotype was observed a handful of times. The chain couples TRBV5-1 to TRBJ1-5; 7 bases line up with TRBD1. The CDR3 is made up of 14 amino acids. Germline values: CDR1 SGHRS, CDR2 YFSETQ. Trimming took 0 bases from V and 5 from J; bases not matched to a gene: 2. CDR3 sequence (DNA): TGCGCCAGCAGCTTGGGACAGGGTTATCAGCCCCAGCATTTT. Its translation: CASSLGQGYQPQHF. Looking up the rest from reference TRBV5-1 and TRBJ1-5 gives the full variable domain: KAGVTQTPRYLIKTRGQQVTLSCSPISGHRSVSWYQQTPGQGLQFLFEYFSETQRNKGNFPGRFSGRQFSNSRSEMNVSTLELGDSALYLCASSLGQGYQPQHFGDGTRLSIL.

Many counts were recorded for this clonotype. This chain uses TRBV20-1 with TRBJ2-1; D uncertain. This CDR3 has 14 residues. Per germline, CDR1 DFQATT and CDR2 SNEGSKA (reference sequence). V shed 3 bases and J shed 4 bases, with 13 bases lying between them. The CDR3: CSASTLRSYNEQFF. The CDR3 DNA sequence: TGCAGTGCTAGTACACTACGGAGTTACAATGAGCAGTTCTTC.

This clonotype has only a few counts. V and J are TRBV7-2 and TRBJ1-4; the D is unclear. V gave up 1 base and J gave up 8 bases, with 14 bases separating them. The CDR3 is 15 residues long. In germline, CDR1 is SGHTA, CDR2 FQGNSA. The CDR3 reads CASSLVSASNEKLFF. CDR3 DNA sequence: TGTGCCAGCAGCTTAGTATCTGCCTCCAACGAAAAACTGTTTTTT. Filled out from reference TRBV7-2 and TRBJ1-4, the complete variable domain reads GAGVSQSPSNKVTEKGKDVELRCDPISGHTALYWYRQSLGQGLEFLIYFQGNSAPDKSGLPSDRFSAERTGGSVSTLTIQRTQQEDSAVYLCASSLVSASNEKLFFGSGTQLSVL.

In nucleotides, the CDR3 is TGTGCCAGCAGCTTAGTTCCAGCGGCGGGGGAGACCCAGTACTTC. Translating gives CASSLVPAAGETQYF. The chain combines TRBV7-9 with TRBJ2-5; maybe TRBD2 (6 bases). Germline CDR1 SEHNR, CDR2 FQNEAQ (reference sequence). The length of the CDR3 is 15 residues. V was clipped by 1 base and J by 5 bases, with 14 bases between them.

The CDR3 nucleotides are TGTGCCAGTAGTCCAGGGGGGCTCTCCTACGAGCAGTACTTC. Encoded protein: CASSPGGLSYEQYF. The chain joins TRBV19 to TRBJ2-7; D is perhaps TRBD1 (7 bases). Germline CDR1 and CDR2: LNHDA and SQIVND (reference sequence). The V and J ends lost 5 bases and 0 bases respectively, with 11 bases between them. The CDR3 is made up of 14 amino acids. Drawing the rest from reference TRBV19 and TRBJ2-7, the complete variable domain is DGGITQSPKYLFRKEGQNVTLSCEQNLNHDAMYWYRQDPGQGLRLIYYSQIVNDFQKGDIAEGYSVSREKKESFPLTVTSAQKNPTAFYLCASSPGGLSYEQYFGPGTRLTVT.

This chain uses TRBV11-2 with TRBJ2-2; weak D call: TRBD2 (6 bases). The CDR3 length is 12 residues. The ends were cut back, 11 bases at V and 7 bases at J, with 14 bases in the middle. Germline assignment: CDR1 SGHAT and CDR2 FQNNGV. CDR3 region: CAGRRVGGELFF. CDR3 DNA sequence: TGTGCCGGGAGGAGAGTAGGCGGGGAGCTGTTTTTT.

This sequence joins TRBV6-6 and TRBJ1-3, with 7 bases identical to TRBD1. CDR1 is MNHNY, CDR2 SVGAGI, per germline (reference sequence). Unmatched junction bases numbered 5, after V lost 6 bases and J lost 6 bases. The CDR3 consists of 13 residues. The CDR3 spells CASSLDRKNTIYF. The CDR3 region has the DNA TGTGCCAGCAGCCTGGACAGGAAAAACACCATATATTTT.

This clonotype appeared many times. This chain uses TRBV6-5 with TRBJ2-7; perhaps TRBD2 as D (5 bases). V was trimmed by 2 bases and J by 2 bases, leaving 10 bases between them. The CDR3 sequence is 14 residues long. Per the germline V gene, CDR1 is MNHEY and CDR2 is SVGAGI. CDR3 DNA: TGTGCCAGCAGTTACCGTGAGGGTACCTACGAGCAGTACTTC. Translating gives CASSYREGTYEQYF.

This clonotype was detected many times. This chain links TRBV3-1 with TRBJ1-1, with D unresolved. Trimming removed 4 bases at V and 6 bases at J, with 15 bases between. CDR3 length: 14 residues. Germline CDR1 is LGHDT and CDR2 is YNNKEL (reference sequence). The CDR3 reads CASSPSVVRAEAFF. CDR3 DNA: TGTGCCAGCAGCCCCTCTGTGGTCCGTGCTGAAGCTTTCTTT.

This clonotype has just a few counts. The CDR3 nucleotides read TGTGCCAGCAGCCCTGACGGAGCAACTAATGAAAAACTGTTTTTT. Translated: CASSPDGATNEKLFF. The chain has TRBV7-9 and TRBJ1-4; no reliable D call. Germline V lookup: CDR1 SEHNR, CDR2 FQNEAQ (reference sequence). This CDR3 comprises 15 residues. V lost 5 bases and J 0 bases, leaving 10 bases between the germline ends.

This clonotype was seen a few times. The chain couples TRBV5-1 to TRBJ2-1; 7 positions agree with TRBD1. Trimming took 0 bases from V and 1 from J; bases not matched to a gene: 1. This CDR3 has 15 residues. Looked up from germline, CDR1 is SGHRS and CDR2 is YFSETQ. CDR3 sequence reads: CASSLGQGSYNEQFF. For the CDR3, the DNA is TGCGCCAGCAGCTTGGGACAGGGTTCCTACAATGAGCAGTTCTTC. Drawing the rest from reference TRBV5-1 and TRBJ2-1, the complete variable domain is KAGVTQTPRYLIKTRGQQVTLSCSPISGHRSVSWYQQTPGQGLQFLFEYFSETQRNKGNFPGRFSGRQFSNSRSEMNVSTLELGDSALYLCASSLGQGSYNEQFFGPGTRLTVL.

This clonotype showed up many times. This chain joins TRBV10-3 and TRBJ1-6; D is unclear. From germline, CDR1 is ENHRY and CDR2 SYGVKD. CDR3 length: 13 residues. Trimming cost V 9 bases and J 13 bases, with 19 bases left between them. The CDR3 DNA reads TGTGCCATTCACCCGGGCCCGGGAGTTCCCCTCCACTTT. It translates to CAIHPGPGVPLHF.

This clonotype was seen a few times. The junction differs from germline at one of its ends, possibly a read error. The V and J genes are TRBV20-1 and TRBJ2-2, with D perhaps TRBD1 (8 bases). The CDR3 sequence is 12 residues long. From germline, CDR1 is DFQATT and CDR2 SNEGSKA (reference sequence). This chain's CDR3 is CSVRQGSGVLFF. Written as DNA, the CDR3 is TGCAGTGTCCGACAGGGGAGCGGGGTGCTGTTTTTT.

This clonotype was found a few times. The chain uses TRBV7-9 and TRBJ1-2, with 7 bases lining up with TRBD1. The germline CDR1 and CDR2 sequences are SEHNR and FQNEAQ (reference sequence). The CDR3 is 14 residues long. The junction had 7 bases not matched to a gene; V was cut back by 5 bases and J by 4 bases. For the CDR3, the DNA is TGTGCCAGCAGCAGCCGGGACAGCCCCTATGGCTACACCTTC. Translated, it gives CASSSRDSPYGYTF.

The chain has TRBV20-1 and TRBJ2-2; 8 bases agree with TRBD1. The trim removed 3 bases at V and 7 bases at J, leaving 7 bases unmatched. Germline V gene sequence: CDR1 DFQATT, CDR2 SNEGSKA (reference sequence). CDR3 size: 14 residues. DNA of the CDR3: TGCAGTGCTAGGGGGACAGGCAGTGACGGGGAGCTGTTTTTT. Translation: CSARGTGSDGELFF.

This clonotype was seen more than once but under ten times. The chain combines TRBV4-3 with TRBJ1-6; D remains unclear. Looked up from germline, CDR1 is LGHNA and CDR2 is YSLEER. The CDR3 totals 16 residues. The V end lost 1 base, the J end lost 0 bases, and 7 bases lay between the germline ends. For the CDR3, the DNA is TGCGCCAGCAGCCAAGCGCTAAGCTCCTATAATTCACCCCTCCACTTT. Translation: CASSQALSSYNSPLHF.